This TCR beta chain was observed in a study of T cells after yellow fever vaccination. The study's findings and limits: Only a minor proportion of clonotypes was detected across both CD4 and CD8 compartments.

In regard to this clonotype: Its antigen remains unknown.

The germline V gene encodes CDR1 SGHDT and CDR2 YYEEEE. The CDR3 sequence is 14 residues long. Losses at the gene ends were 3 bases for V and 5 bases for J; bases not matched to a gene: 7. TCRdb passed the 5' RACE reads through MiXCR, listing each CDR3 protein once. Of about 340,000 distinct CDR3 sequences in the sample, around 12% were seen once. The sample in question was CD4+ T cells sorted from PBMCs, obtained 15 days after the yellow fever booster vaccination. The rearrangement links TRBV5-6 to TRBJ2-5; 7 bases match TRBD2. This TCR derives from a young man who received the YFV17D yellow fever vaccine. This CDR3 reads CASSSARGGETQYF. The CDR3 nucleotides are TGTGCCAGCAGCTCTGCGCGGGGAGGGGAGACCCAGTACTTC.